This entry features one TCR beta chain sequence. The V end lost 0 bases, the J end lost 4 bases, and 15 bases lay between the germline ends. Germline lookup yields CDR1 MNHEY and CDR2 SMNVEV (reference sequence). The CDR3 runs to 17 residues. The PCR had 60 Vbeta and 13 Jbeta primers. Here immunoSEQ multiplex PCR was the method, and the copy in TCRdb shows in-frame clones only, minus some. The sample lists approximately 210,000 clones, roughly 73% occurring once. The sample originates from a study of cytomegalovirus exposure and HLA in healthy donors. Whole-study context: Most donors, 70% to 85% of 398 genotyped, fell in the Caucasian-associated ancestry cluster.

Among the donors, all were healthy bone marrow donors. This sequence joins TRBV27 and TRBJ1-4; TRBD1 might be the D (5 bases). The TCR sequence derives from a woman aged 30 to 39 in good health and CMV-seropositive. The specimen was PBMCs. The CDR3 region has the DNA TGTGCCAGCAGTTTATCGTGGACCGACGGGGGTAATGAAAAACTGTTTTTT. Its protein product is CASSLSWTDGGNEKLFF.